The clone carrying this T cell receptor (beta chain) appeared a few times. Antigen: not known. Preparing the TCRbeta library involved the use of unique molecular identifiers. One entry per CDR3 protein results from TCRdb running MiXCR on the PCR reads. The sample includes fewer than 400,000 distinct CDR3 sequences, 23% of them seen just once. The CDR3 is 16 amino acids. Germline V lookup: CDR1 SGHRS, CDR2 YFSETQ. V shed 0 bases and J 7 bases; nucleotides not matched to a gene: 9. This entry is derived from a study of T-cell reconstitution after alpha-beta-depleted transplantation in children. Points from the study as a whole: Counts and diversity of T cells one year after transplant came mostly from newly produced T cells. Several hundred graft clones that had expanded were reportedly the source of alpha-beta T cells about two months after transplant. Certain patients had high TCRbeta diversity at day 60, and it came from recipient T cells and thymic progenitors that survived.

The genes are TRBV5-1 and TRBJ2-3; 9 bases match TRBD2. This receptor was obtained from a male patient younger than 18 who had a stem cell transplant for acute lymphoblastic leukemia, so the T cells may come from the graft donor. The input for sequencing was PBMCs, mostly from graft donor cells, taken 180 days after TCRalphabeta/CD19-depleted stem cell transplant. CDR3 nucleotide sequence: TGCGCCAGCAGCTTGGATCGGGCTAGCGGGACATATACGCAGTATTTT. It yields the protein CASSLDRASGTYTQYF.